The TCR beta chain described here comes from a study of cytomegalovirus exposure and HLA in healthy donors. About the research overall: A prior analysis found 100 million to 140 million unique TCR beta sequences from some 190 million T cells.

The germline V gene has CDR1 MDHEN and CDR2 SYDVKM. The V end was cut by 4 bases, the J end by 9 bases, with 12 bases between. The CDR3 consists of 12 residues. With respect to this clone: Antigen: not known.

Study outcomes and limitations: Some public TCRs appeared in many individuals, while most sequences were rare. Later analysis revealed greater clonal expansion in HLA-associated TCR beta chains than in equally common others.

PCR primers comprised 60 Vbeta and 13 Jbeta primers. Produced via immunoSEQ multiplex PCR; TCRdb's table is partial and in-frame only. The table includes 300,000 or so clones, roughly 86% detected once. The clonotype comes from a woman in her forties in good health and CMV-seropositive. Source material: PBMCs. This chain links TRBV28 with TRBJ1-1; D is ambiguous. CDR3 DNA: TGTGCCAGCAGTTCCCCCGGGAGAAAAGCTTTCTTT. Amino acids: CASSSPGRKAFF.